This entry lists 24 T cell receptor beta chains sequenced from one sample in a study of cytomegalovirus exposure and HLA in healthy donors. PCR primers comprised 60 Vbeta and 13 Jbeta primers. Method: immunoSEQ multiplex PCR; TCRdb's copy keeps in-frame clones and lacks some. The profile shows roughly 150,000 clones, more than 70% of them singletons. The sequenced sample consisted of PBMCs. These receptors originate from a young man in good health and CMV-seropositive.

This sequence joins TRBV5-6 and TRBJ2-7, with D possibly matching TRBD1 (6 bases). This CDR3 is built from 16 residues. Germline V gene data show CDR1 as SGHDT and CDR2 as YYEEEE. V was clipped by 0 bases and J by 7 bases, with 20 bases between them. CDR3: CASSLVGHFSSWEQYF. The CDR3 nucleotides read TGTGCCAGCAGCTTGGTGGGACATTTTAGTAGTTGGGAGCAGTACTTC.

The sample holds one count of this clone. The CDR3 spells CAWRKGQGVSYEQYF. Written as DNA, the CDR3 is TGTGCCTGGAGGAAGGGACAGGGGGTCTCCTACGAGCAGTACTTC. The V call is TRBV30, the J call TRBJ2-5, with TRBD1 identical over 11 bases. Judging by the DNA end, TRBJ2-7 fits better; the J call may be wrong. The germline V gene has CDR1 GTSNPN and CDR2 SVGIG (reference sequence). This CDR3 region has 15 residues.

Written as DNA, the CDR3 is TGTGCCAGCAGGGCCTGGAGGGGGCTGGCCGGGGAGCTGTTTTTT. It translates to CASRAWRGLAGELFF. The chain carries TRBV27 and TRBJ2-2, with a possible D match to TRBD1 (7 bases). V lost 6 bases to trimming and J lost 6 bases, with 17 bases between them. The CDR3 has 15 residues. The germline gives CDR1 MNHEY, CDR2 SMNVEV (reference sequence).

The chain employs TRBV28 and TRBJ2-7, with D perhaps matching TRBD2 (6 bases). The V end lost 6 bases, the J end lost 5 bases, and 11 bases lay between the germline ends. The CDR3 extends over 12 amino acids. Germline CDR1 MDHEN, CDR2 SYDVKM. CDR3 bases: TGTGCCAGCAGGGAGGGCCGGCACGAGCAGTACTTC. This translates into CASREGRHEQYF.

This clone showed up just a few times. The J gene is TRBJ1-1, the V gene TRBV18; D is possibly TRBD1 (5 bases). Looked up from germline, CDR1 is KGHSH and CDR2 is LQKENI. The V end was cut by 0 bases, the J end by 5 bases, with 16 bases between. The CDR3 has 16 amino acids. The CDR3 region is CASSPPFLGVRTEAFF. The DNA of the CDR3 is TGTGCCAGCTCACCACCGTTTTTAGGGGTGAGGACTGAAGCTTTCTTT.

V usage is TRBV27 and J usage is TRBJ2-5; D might be TRBD1 (6 bases). V was pared by 1 base and J by 2 bases, with 14 bases between. The germline V gene encodes CDR1 MNHEY and CDR2 SMNVEV (reference sequence). CDR3 size: 16 residues. CDR3 amino acids: CASSLLGGALQETQYF. CDR3 DNA: TGTGCCAGCAGTTTATTAGGGGGAGCATTGCAAGAGACCCAGTACTTC.

This chain uses TRBV7-2 with TRBJ1-1; D is uncertain. The CDR3 covers 18 residues. Germline loops: CDR1 SGHTA, CDR2 FQGNSA. The ends were cut back, 2 bases at V and 1 base at J, with 20 bases in the middle. CDR3 DNA: TGTGCCAGCAGCTTATTCTCGCCCCCCACTTCGGGGAACACTGAAGCTTTCTTT. Residues: CASSLFSPPTSGNTEAFF.

The rearrangement uses TRBV6-5 and TRBJ2-1, with 11 bases lining up with TRBD2. The trim removed 6 bases at V and 5 bases at J, leaving 6 bases unmatched. CDR1 and CDR2 (germline): MNHEY, SVGAGI. The CDR3 loop spans 15 amino acids. For the CDR3, the DNA is TGTGCCAGCAGAACCCTAGCGGGGGGTCACAATGAGCAGTTCTTC. Translated, it gives CASRTLAGGHNEQFF.

The chain is built from TRBV14 and TRBJ2-5; the D gene is possibly TRBD2 (5 bases). The CDR3 runs to 14 residues. Germline lookup yields CDR1 SGHDN and CDR2 FVKESK. The V end lost 0 bases, the J end lost 2 bases, and 7 bases lay between the germline ends. CDR3 in amino acids: CASSQERAQETQYF. Here the CDR3 DNA reads TGTGCCAGCAGCCAAGAGCGGGCTCAAGAGACCCAGTACTTC.

This clone was detected only a few times. The rearrangement joins TRBV27 to TRBJ2-5; possibly TRBD2 for D (7 bases). The J call may not be correct, given that the DNA end is closer to TRBJ2-7. Germline V gene sequence: CDR1 MNHEY, CDR2 SMNVEV (reference sequence). This CDR3 is built from 13 residues. CDR3 amino acids: CASSYGGRYEQYF. The CDR3, as DNA: TGTGCCAGCAGTTACGGGGGGCGTTACGAGCAGTACTTC.

A few counts support this clone. The chain recombines TRBV30 with TRBJ2-7; weak D call: TRBD2 (6 bases). Trimming removed 0 bases at V and 9 bases at J, with 18 bases between. This CDR3 spans 14 amino acids. Per germline, CDR1 GTSNPN and CDR2 SVGIG (reference sequence). The CDR3, as DNA: TGTGCCTGGAGTGTGGGTAGCGGCCCCCGCGGGCAGTACTTC. Its protein product is CAWSVGSGPRGQYF.

The V call is TRBV4-2, the J call TRBJ2-7; TRBD2 agrees at 7 bases. Losses at the gene ends were 1 base for V and 3 bases for J; bases not matched to a gene: 18. The CDR3 consists of 19 residues. Germline V CDR1 and CDR2: LGHNA, YNFKEQ. CDR3 DNA sequence: TGTGCCAGCAGCCAAGCCCCCAACTTAGAGCGGGACCGAAGCTACGAGCAGTACTTC. This codes for CASSQAPNLERDRSYEQYF.

The chain links TRBV7-9 to TRBJ2-3; the D gene is possibly TRBD1 (5 bases). Germline lookup yields CDR1 SEHNR and CDR2 FQNEAQ (reference sequence). Between the trimmed V and J ends, which lost 1 base and 1 base, there was a span of 9 bases. This CDR3 region has 15 residues. CDR3 coding DNA: TGTGCCAGCAGCTTAGGTTGGGGCGGCACAGATACGCAGTATTTT. This sequence encodes CASSLGWGGTDTQYF.

The rearrangement uses TRBV2 and TRBJ2-5; D is possibly TRBD1 (6 bases). Trimming removed 1 base at V and 7 bases at J, with 16 bases between. The CDR3 runs to 15 residues. The V gene's germline CDR1 is SNHLY and CDR2 FYNNEI. The CDR3 DNA follows: TGTGCCAGCAGTGAAGGTCAGGGGCAGGGGAGGACCCAGTACTTC. Translating it yields CASSEGQGQGRTQYF.

The chain links TRBV30 to TRBJ1-3, with D maybe TRBD1 (5 bases). The germline CDR1 and CDR2 sequences are GTSNPN and SVGIG (reference sequence). Trimming removed 6 bases from V and 4 bases from J, with 16 bases in between. The CDR3 consists of 14 residues. CDR3 coding DNA: TGTGCCTGCACGGACATGTCACCCGGAAACACCATATATTTT. It translates to CACTDMSPGNTIYF.

This clone was observed a handful of times. The chain combines TRBV29-1 with TRBJ1-2; 7 bases are a match to TRBD1. Germline V CDR1 and CDR2: SQVTM, ANQGSEA. J lost 7 bases, V lost 6 bases, and 5 bases had no gene match. CDR3 length equals 11 residues. CDR3 nucleotide sequence: TGCAGCGTAGACGACAGGGTTGGCTACACCTTC. Protein: CSVDDRVGYTF.

This rearrangement joins TRBV11-2 to TRBJ2-6, with TRBD1 matching over 7 bases. CDR3 length equals 18 residues. With 4 bases clipped from V and 1 base from J, the junction kept 10 bases outside the gene matches. The germline V gene has CDR1 SGHAT and CDR2 FQNNGV. CDR3 DNA: TGTGCCAGCAGCTCACCACGGACAGGCCCTTCTGGGGCCAACGTCCTGACTTTC. Its translation is CASSSPRTGPSGANVLTF.

As concerns this clone: Different DNA sequences within this sample yield the same CDR3. The chain recombines TRBV11-2 with TRBJ2-2; a weak D match, TRBD2 (5 bases). Germline CDR1 is SGHAT and CDR2 is FQNNGV. The ends were cut back, 8 bases at V and 4 bases at J, with 23 bases in the middle. The CDR3 extends over 17 amino acids. As DNA, the CDR3 is TGTGCCAGCCGGCCGGGGTCAGGAGGACTCTTCACCGGGGAGCTGTTTTTT. Translation: CASRPGSGGLFTGELFF. Full variable domain (remainder filled in from reference TRBV11-2 and TRBJ2-2): EAGVAQSPRYKIIEKRQSVAFWCNPISGHATLYWYQQILGQGPKLLIQFQNNGVVDDSQLPKDRFSAERLKGVDSTLKIQPAKLEDSAVYLCASRPGSGGLFTGELFFGEGSRLTVL.

This chain joins TRBV15 and TRBJ2-1; 11 bases match TRBD2. CDR3 length: 15 residues. Germline-derived CDR1 and CDR2 are LNHNV and YYDKDF (reference sequence). V shed 4 bases, J shed 9 bases, and the junction held 8 bases outside the gene matches. The CDR3 here is CATSKRTSGYCEQFF. As DNA, the CDR3 is TGTGCCACCAGCAAGCGGACTAGCGGGTATTGTGAGCAGTTCTTC.

The chain couples TRBV28 to TRBJ2-3; no firm D call. Trimming removed 2 bases from V and 4 bases from J, with 7 bases in between. This CDR3 is built from 13 residues. Germline assignment: CDR1 MDHEN and CDR2 SYDVKM. The CDR3 DNA reads TGTGCCAGCAGTTTAAGGCTAGCAGATACGCAGTATTTT. Protein sequence: CASSLRLADTQYF. The variable domain in full, with the rest retrieved from reference TRBV28 and TRBJ2-3, is DVKVTQSSRYLVKRTGEKVFLECVQDMDHENMFWYRQDPGLGLRLIYFSYDVKMKEKGDIPEGYSVSREKKERFSLILESASTNQTSMYLCASSLRLADTQYFGPGTRLTVL.

This clone was seen a single time. The V gene is TRBV2, the J gene TRBJ2-1; 10 nucleotides agree with TRBD2. Per the germline V gene, CDR1 is SNHLY and CDR2 is FYNNEI. Trimming cost V 7 bases and J 6 bases; bases outside gene matches: 6. The CDR3 runs 14 residues. CDR3: CASIRTSGINEQFF. The CDR3 DNA sequence: TGTGCCAGCATTCGGACTAGCGGCATCAATGAGCAGTTCTTC.

The sample holds a few counts of this clone. J is TRBJ1-5 and V is TRBV10-3; 7 nucleotides line up with TRBD1. The CDR3 runs to 15 residues. Germline loops: CDR1 ENHRY, CDR2 SYGVKD. Losses at the gene ends were 3 bases for V and 2 bases for J; bases not matched to a gene: 4. The CDR3 nucleotides read TGTGCCATCAGTGAATCAGGGGGGCGCAATCAGCCCCAGCATTTT. Protein sequence: CAISESGGRNQPQHF.

The chain employs TRBV5-1 and TRBJ1-1; 10 bases match TRBD1. CDR3 length: 14 amino acids. The V and J ends lost 2 bases and 4 bases, in that order; junction bases with no gene match: 2. The germline V gene encodes CDR1 SGHRS and CDR2 YFSETQ. DNA for the CDR3: TGCGCCAGCAGCTTCGGACAGGGGGTCACTGAAGCTTTCTTT. It is translated as CASSFGQGVTEAFF.

The chain recombines TRBV21-1 with TRBJ2-7; the table calls TRBD2, which could not be checked here. TRBV21-1 represents a pseudogene. The CDR3 loop spans 16 amino acids. The CDR3 nucleotides are TGTGCCAGCAGCTTTCGACTAGCGGGAGCTCTTGCCGAGCAGTACTTC. Translation: CASSFRLAGALAEQYF.